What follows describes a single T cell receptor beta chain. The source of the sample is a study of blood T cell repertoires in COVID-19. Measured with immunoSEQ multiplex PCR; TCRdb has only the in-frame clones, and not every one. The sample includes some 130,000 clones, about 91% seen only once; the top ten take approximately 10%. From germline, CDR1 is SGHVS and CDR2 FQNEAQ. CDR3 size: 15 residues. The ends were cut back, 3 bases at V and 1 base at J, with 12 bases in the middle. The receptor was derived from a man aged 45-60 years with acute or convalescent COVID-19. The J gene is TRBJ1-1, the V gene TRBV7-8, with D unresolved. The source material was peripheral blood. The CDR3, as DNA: TGTGCCAGCAGCTTTCTACCCCCGGGGAACACTGAAGCTTTCTTT. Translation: CASSFLPPGNTEAFF.